This TCR beta chain was sequenced for a study of Tregs in tolerant kidney transplant recipients. In germline, CDR1 is SGHTS, CDR2 YDEGEE. The CDR3 is 14 residues long. Trimming removed 5 bases from V and 2 bases from J, with 14 bases in between. Recipients received nonmyeloablative bone marrow transplants from related graft donors, with transient mixed chimerism. Thawed PBMCs were FACS-sorted into unstimulated CD4+CD25+CD127- regulatory T cells, CD4+CD25- non-regulatory cells, CD4 and CD8 cells. In this sample, this clone turned up once. What it binds is not known. Assay used: immunoSEQ multiplex PCR; TCRdb lists only in-frame clones, some missing. The sample carries 20,000 to 25,000 clones, about 84% recorded once. Findings of the study overall: Donor-specific Treg expansion exceeded global Treg expansion in tolerant patients, suggesting antigen drive. No direct test of biological reproducibility was done here.

This clonotype was obtained from a human patient who received a combined kidney and bone marrow transplant. The graft donor may be the source of some T cells. The sample in question was CD8+ T cells from blood (PBMCs), obtained 6 months after the transplant. The chain joins TRBV5-8 to TRBJ2-7, with D perhaps TRBD1 (5 bases). CDR3 sequence reads: CASRTLGRAYEQYF. The CDR3 DNA reads TGTGCCAGCAGAACCCTAGGCAGGGCCTACGAGCAGTACTTC.